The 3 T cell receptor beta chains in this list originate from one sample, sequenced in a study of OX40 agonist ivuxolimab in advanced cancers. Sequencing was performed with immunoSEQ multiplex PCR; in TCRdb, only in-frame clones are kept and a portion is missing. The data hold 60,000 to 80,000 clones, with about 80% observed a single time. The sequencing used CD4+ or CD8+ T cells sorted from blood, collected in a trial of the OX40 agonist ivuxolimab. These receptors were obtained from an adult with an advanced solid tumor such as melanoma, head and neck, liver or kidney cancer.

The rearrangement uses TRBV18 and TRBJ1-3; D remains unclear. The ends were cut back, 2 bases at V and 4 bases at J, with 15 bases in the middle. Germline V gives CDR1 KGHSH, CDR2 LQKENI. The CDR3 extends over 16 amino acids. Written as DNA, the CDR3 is TGTGCCAGCTCACCAATCGAGTCCTCGTCCGGAAACACCATATATTTT. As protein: CASSPIESSSGNTIYF. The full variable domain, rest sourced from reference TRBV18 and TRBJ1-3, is NAGVMQNPRHLVRRRGQEARLRCSPMKGHSHVYWYRQLPEEGLKFMVYLQKENIIDESGMPKERFSAEFPKEGPSILRIQQVVRGDSAAYFCASSPIESSSGNTIYFGEGSWLTVV.

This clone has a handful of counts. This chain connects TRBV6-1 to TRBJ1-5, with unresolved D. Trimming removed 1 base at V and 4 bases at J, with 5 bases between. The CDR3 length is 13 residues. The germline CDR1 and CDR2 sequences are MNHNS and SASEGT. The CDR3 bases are TGTGCCAGCAGTGAAGGTAGGAATCAGCCCCAGCATTTT. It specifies CASSEGRNQPQHF.

CDR3 nucleotide sequence: TGCGCCAGCAGCCCCGGGACAGGGTTGACTGAAGCTTTCTTT. It is translated as CASSPGTGLTEAFF. V and J are TRBV4-3 and TRBJ1-1; 9 nucleotides agree with TRBD1. The CDR3 spans 14 residues. V lost 4 bases and J lost 5; bases outside the gene matches: 5. CDR1 is LGHNA and CDR2 is YSLEER in the germline V gene.